This TCR beta chain was recorded in a study of Ad26.COV2.S vaccination and SARS-CoV-2 variants. About the study: Donor joined the COV1001 Ad26.COV2.S trial arm.

Study conclusions and caveats: Those who received the vaccine showed greater spike-specific TCR breadth than those given placebo. Total T cell responses were possibly underestimated by TCR breadth and depth analyses.

Treatment defined: roughly 19 received Ad26.COV2.S at low or high dose, single or two shots; 5 received placebo; per-sample allocation not given. The study sampled participants on day 63 after the first vaccine or placebo injection. Clones were sequenced by immunoSEQ multiplex PCR, and TCRdb holds only the in-frame ones, with some missing. Of 240,000 or so clones in the sample, approximately 90% are singletons; the top ten hold about 10%. As concerns this clone: No antigen is known for it.

The CDR3 is made up of 16 amino acids. Germline-derived CDR1 and CDR2 are SGHKS and YYEKEE (reference sequence). V dropped 0 bases and J dropped 7; count of bases not matched to a gene: 12. Specimen: peripheral blood, collected in a trial of Ad26.COV2.S vaccine versus placebo. This clonotype was obtained from a person aged 18-60 years who received the Ad26.COV2.S COVID-19 vaccine or a placebo. V and J are TRBV5-5 and TRBJ2-7; 8 bases are shared with TRBD2. Here the CDR3 DNA reads TGTGCCAGCAGCTTGGTGATCCGGACTAGCCCGGGGGAGCAGTACTTC. It is translated as CASSLVIRTSPGEQYF.